This T cell receptor beta chain was retrieved from a study of shared clonotypes between healthy human individuals. Overall study: Serving as donors were two women and a few men, whose ages spanned 18 to 49. A donor's plate count was three for CD4 naive and three for CD4 memory; CD8 naive had two and CD8 memory one.

As to this clone: What it recognizes is unknown.

CDR1 and CDR2 (germline): SGHTA, FQGTGA. Trimming removed 6 bases at V and 5 bases at J, with 15 bases between. The CDR3 has 14 residues. Whole-study findings and limits: Generation probabilities were higher for clonotypes shared across all four sorted-subset donors than for unshared ones. Incomplete sequencing of sorted subsets was indicated by rarefaction despite large depth.

Measured with immunoSEQ multiplex PCR; TCRdb has only the in-frame clones, and not every one. The table records roughly 1,100,000 clones, about three quarters of them present only once. The chain recombines TRBV7-3 with TRBJ2-3; possibly TRBD2 for D (5 bases). The sequencing input was memory CD4+ T cells sorted from blood. The subset denotes: CD45RA-negative fraction. The origin of this receptor is a man aged 18 to 30 in good health. This chain's CDR3 is CASSSPGMIDTQYF. The CDR3 nucleotides read TGTGCCAGCAGTTCACCCGGGATGATAGATACGCAGTATTTT.